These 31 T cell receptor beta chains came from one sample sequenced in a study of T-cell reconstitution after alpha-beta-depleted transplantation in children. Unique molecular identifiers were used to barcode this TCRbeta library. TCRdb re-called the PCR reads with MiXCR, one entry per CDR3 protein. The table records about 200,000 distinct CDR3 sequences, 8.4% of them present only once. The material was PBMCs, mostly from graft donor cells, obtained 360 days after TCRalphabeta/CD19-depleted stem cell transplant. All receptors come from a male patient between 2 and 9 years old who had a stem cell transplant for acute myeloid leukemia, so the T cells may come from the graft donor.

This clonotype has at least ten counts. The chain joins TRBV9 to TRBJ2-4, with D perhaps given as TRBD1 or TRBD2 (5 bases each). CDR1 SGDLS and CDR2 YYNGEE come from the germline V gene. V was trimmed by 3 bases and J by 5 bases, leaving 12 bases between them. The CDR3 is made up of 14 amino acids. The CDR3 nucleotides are TGTGCCAGCAGCGCCCAGGGAGTGGAAAACATTCAGTACTTC. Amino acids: CASSAQGVENIQYF.

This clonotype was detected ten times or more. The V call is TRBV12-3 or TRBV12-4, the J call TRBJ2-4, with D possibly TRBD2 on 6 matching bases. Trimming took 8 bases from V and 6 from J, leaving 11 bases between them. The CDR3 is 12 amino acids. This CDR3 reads CASGTLTNIQYF. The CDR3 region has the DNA TGTGCCAGCGGGACTTTAACAAACATTCAGTACTTC.

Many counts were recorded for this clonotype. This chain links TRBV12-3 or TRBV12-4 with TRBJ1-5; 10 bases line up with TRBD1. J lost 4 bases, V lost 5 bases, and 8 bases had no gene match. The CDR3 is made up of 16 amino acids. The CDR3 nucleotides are TGTGCCAGCAGTCTTGGGACAGGGGTACGTAATCAGCCCCAGCATTTT. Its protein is CASSLGTGVRNQPQHF.

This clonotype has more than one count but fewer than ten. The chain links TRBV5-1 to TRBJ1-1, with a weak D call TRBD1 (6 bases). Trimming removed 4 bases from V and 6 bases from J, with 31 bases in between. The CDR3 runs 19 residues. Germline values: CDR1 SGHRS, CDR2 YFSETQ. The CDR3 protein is CASSGGYPSLAEGGAEAFF. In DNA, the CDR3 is TGCGCCAGCAGCGGCGGGTATCCTTCTCTAGCTGAAGGGGGGGCTGAAGCTTTCTTT.

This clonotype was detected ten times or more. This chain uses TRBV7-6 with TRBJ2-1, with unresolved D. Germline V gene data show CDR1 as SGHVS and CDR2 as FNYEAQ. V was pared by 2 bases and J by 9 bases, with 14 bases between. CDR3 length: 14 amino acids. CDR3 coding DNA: TGTGCCAGCAGCTTAATCGTCCGGAACGCTGAGCAGTTCTTC. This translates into CASSLIVRNAEQFF. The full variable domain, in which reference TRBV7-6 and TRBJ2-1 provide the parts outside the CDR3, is GAGVSQSPRYKVTKRGQDVALRCDPISGHVSLYWYRQALGQGPEFLTYFNYEAQQDKSGLPNDRFSAERPEGSISTLTIQRTEQRDSAMYRCASSLIVRNAEQFFGPGTRLTVL.

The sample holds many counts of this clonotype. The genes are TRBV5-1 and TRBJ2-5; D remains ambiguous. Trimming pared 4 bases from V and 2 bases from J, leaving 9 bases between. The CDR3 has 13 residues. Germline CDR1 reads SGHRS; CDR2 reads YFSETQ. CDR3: CASSIDKQETQYF. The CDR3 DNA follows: TGCGCCAGCAGCATTGACAAGCAAGAGACCCAGTACTTC.

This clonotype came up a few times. CDR3 in amino acids: CASSEEGAVTEAFF. The CDR3, as DNA: TGTGCCAGCAGTGAGGAGGGGGCGGTTACTGAAGCTTTCTTT. The chain combines TRBV2 with TRBJ1-1; 7 bases agree with TRBD1. The CDR3 is 14 residues long. V lost 3 bases and J lost 5; bases outside the gene matches: 6. The germline V gene has CDR1 SNHLY and CDR2 FYNNEI.

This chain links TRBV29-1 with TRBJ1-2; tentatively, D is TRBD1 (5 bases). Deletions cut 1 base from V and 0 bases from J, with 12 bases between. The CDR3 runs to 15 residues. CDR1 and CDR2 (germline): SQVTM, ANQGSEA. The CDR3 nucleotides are TGCAGCGTTGAAGGCGGGGCCGCTACTAACTATGGCTACACCTTC. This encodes CSVEGGAATNYGYTF.

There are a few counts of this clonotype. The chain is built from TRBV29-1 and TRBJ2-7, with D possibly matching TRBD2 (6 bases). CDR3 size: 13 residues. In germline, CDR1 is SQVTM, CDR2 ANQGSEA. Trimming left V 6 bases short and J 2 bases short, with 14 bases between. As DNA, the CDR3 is TGCAGCGTCTCAGGAGGGAGGACCTACGAGCAGTACTTC. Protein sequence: CSVSGGRTYEQYF.

The CDR3 bases are TGCAGTGCACGGACAGAACCATCTAACTATGGCTACACCTTC. It is translated as CSARTEPSNYGYTF. V and J are TRBV20-1 and TRBJ1-2, with TRBD1 as a possible D gene (6 bases). Germline CDR1 and CDR2: DFQATT and SNEGSKA (reference sequence). Trimming pared 6 bases from V and 0 bases from J, leaving 14 bases between. This CDR3 is 14 amino acids long.

The CDR3 DNA sequence: TGTGCCAGCTCACCCCGGTCAGCTAATGAAAAACTGTTTTTT. It is translated as CASSPRSANEKLFF. The chain links TRBV18 to TRBJ1-4, with D unresolved. The CDR3 runs 14 residues. The V and J ends lost 3 bases and 3 bases respectively, with 8 bases between them. CDR1 is KGHSH, CDR2 LQKENI, per germline.

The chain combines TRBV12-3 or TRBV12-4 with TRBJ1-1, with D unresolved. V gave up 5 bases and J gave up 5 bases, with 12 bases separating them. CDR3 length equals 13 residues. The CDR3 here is CASSPTLGTEAFF. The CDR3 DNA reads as TGTGCCAGCAGTCCGACCCTGGGAACTGAAGCTTTCTTT.

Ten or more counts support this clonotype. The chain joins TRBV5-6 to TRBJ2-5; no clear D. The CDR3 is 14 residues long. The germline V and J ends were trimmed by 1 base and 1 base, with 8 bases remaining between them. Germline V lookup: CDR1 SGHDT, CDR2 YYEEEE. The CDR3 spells CASSLTETQETQYF. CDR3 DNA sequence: TGTGCCAGCAGCTTGACAGAGACCCAAGAGACCCAGTACTTC.

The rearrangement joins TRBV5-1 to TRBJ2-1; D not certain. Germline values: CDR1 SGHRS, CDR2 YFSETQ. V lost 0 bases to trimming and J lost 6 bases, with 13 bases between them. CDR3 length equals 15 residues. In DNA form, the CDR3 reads TGCGCCAGCAGCTTGGGTGAGCTGCCCCTCAATGAGCAGTTCTTC. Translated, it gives CASSLGELPLNEQFF.

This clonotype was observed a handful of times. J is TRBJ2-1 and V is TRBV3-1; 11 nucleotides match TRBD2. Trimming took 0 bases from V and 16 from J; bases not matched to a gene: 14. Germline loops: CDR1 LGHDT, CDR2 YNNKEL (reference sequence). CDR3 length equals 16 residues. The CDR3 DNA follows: TGTGCCAGCAGCCAAGATATGGGCCTAGCGGGGGGTCCCCCCTTCTTC. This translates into CASSQDMGLAGGPPFF.

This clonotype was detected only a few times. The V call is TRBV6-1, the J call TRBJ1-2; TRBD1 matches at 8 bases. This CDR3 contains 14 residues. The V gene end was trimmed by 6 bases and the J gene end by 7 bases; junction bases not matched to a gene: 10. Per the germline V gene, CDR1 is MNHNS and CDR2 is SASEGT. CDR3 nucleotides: TGTGCCAGCAGGGGGACAGGCCGCGTGAGTGGCTACACCTTC. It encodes CASRGTGRVSGYTF.

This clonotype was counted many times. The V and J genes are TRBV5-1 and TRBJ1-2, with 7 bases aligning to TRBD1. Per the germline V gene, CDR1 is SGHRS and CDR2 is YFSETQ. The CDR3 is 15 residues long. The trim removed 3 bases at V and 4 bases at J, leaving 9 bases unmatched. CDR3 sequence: CASSSDTGETYGYTF. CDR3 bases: TGCGCCAGCAGCTCAGACACAGGGGAAACCTATGGCTACACCTTC.

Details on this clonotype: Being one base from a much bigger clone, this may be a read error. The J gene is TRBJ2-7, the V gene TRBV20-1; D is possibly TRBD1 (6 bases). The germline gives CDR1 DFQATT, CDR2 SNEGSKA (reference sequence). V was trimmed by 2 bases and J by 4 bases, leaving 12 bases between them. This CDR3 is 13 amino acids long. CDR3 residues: CSARYRESYEQYF. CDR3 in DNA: TGCAGTGCTAGATACAGGGAATCGTACGAGCAGTACTTC.

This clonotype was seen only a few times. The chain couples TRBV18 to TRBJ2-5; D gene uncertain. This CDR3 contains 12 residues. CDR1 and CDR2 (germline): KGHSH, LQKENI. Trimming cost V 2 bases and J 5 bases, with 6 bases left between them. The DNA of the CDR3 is TGTGCCAGCTCACCAGGTAGTGAGACCCAGTACTTC. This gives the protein CASSPGSETQYF.

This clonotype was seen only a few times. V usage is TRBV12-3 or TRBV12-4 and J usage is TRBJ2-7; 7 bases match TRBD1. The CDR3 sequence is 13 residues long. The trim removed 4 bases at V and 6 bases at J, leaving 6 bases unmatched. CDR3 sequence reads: CASSSSRQGEQYV. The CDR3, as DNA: TGTGCCAGCAGTTCCTCCCGACAGGGCGAGCAGTACGTC.

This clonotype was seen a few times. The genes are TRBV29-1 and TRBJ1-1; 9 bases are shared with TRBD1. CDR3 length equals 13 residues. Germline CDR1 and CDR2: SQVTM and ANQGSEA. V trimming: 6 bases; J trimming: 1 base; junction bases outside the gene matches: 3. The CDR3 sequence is CSVGTGKNTEAFF. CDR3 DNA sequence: TGCAGCGTCGGGACAGGGAAGAACACTGAAGCTTTCTTT.

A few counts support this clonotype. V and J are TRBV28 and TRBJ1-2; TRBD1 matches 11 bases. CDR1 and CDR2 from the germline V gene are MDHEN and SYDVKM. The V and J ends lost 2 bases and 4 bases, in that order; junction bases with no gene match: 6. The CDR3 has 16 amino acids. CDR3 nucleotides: TGTGCCAGCAGTTTAAGGACAGGGGGCGGTAGCTATGGCTACACCTTC. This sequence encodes CASSLRTGGGSYGYTF.

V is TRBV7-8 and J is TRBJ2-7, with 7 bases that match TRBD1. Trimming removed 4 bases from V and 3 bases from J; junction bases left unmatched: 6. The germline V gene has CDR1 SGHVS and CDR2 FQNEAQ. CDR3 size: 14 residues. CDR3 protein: CASSYRDRYYEQYF. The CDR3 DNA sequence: TGTGCCAGCAGCTATAGGGACAGATACTACGAGCAGTACTTC.

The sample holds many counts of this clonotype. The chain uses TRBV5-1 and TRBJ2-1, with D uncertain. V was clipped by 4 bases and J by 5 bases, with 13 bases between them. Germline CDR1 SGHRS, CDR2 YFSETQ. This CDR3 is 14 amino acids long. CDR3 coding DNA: TGCGCCAGCAGCAGCGCCGGAACCGACAATGAGCAGTTCTTC. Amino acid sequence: CASSSAGTDNEQFF. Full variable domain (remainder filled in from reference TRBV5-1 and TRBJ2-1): KAGVTQTPRYLIKTRGQQVTLSCSPISGHRSVSWYQQTPGQGLQFLFEYFSETQRNKGNFPGRFSGRQFSNSRSEMNVSTLELGDSALYLCASSSAGTDNEQFFGPGTRLTVL.

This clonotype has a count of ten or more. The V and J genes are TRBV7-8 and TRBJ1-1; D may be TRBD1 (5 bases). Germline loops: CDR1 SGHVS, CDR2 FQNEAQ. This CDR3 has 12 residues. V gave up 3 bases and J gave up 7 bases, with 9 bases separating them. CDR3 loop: CASSLGGDEAFF. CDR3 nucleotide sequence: TGTGCCAGCAGCTTGGGGGGAGATGAAGCTTTCTTT.

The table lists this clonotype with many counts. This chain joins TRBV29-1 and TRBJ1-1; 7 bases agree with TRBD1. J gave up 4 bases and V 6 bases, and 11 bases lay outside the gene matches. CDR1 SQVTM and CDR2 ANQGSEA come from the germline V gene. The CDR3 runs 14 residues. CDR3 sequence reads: CSVNRGAGGTEAFF. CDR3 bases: TGCAGCGTCAACAGGGGCGCGGGGGGCACTGAAGCTTTCTTT.

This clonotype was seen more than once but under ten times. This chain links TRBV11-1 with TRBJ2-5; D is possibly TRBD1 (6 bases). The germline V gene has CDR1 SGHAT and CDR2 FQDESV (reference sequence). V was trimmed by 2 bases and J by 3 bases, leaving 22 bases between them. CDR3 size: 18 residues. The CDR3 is CASSLWSPLEGVKETQYF. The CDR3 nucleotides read TGTGCCAGCAGCTTATGGTCCCCGCTCGAGGGGGTGAAAGAGACCCAGTACTTC.

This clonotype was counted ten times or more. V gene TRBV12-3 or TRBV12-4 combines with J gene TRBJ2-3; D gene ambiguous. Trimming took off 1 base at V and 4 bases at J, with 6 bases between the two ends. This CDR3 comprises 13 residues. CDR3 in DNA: TGTGCCAGCAGTTTAGTCTCCCCAGATACGCAGTATTTT. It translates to CASSLVSPDTQYF.

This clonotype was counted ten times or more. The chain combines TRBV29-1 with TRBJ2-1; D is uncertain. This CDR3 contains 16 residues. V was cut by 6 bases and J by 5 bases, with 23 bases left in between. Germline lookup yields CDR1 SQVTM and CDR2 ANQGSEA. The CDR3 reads CSVVGGPPWVDNEQFF. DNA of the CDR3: TGCAGCGTCGTCGGCGGACCCCCTTGGGTCGACAATGAGCAGTTCTTC.

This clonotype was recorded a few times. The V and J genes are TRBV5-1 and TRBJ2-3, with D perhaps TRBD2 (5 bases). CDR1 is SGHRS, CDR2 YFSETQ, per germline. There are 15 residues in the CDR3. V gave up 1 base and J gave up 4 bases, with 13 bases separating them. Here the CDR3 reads CASSLTARRPDTQYF. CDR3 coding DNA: TGCGCCAGCAGCTTGACAGCTCGGAGGCCAGATACGCAGTATTTT.

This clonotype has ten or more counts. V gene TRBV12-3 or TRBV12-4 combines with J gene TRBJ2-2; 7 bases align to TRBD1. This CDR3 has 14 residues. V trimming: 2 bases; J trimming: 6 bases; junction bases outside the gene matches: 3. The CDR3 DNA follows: TGTGCCAGCAGTTTAAGCCAGGGGGCCGGGGAGCTGTTTTTT. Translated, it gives CASSLSQGAGELFF.